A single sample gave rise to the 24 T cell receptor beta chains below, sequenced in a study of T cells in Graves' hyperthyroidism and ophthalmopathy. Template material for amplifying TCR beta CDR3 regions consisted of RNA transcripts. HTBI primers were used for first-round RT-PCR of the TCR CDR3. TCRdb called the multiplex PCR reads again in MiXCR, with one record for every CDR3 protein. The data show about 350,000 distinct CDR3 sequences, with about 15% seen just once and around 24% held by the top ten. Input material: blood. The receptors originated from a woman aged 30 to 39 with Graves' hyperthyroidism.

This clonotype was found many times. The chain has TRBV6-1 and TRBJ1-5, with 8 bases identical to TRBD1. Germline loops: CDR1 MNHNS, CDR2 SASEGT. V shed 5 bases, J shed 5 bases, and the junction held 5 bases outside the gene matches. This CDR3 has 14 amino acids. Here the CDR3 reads CASSNSGGDQPQHF. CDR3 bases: TGTGCCAGCAGTAACTCAGGGGGCGATCAGCCCCAGCATTTT.

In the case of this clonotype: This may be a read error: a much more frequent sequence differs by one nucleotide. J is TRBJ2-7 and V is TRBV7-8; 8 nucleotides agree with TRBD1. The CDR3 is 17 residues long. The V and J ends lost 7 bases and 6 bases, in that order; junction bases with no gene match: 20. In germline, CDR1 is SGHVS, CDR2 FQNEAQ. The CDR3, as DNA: TGTGCCAGCATCCTATCTGGTGGACAGGGTAAAAGAGGCGAGCAGTACTTC. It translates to CASILSGGQGKRGEQYF.

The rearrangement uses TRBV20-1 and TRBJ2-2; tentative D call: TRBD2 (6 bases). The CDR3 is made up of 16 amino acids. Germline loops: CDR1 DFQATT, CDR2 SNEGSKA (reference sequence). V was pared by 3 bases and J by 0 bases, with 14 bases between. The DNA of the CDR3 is TGCAGTGCTAGTTCGGGGCTAGCGTCGAACACCGGGGAGCTGTTTTTT. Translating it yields CSASSGLASNTGELFF.

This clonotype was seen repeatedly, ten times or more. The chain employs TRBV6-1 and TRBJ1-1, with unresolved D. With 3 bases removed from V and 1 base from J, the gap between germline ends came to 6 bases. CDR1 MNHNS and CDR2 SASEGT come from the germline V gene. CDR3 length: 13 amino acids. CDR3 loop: CASSDTENTEAFF. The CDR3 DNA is TGTGCCAGCAGTGATACGGAGAACACTGAAGCTTTCTTT.

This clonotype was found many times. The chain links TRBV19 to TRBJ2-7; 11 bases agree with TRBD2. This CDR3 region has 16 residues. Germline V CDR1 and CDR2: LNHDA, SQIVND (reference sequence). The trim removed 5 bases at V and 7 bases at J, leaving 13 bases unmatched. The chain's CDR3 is CASSRQRLAGLEEQYF. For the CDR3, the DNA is TGTGCCAGTAGTCGTCAGAGACTAGCGGGACTTGAAGAGCAGTACTTC.

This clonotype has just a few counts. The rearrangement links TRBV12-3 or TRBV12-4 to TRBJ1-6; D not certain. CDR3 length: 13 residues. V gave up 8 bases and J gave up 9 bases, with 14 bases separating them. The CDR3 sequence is CASCRSQSSPLHF. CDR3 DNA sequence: TGTGCCAGCTGCCGATCCCAATCTTCACCCCTCCACTTT.

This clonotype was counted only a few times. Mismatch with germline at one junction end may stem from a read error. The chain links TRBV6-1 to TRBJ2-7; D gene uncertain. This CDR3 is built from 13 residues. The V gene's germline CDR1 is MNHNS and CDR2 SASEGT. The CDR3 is CAGSPMVNNEQYF. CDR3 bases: TGTGCCGGCAGTCCCATGGTGAACAACGAGCAGTACTTC.

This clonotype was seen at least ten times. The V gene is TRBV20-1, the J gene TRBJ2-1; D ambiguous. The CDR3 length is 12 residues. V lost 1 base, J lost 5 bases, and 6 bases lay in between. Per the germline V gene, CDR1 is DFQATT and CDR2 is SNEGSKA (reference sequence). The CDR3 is CSARAGNNEQFF. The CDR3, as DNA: TGCAGTGCTAGAGCCGGTAACAATGAGCAGTTCTTC.

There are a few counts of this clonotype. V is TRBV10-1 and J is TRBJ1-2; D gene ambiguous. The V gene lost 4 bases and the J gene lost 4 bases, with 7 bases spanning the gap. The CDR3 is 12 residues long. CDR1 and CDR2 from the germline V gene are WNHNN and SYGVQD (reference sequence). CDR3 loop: CASSGPIYGYTF. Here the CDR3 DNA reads TGCGCCAGCAGTGGACCGATCTATGGCTACACCTTC.

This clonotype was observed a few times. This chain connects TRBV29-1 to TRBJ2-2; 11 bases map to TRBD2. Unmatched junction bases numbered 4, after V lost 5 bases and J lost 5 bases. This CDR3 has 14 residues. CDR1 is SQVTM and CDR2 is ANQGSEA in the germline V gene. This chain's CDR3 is CSVLAGGGTGELFF. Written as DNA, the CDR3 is TGCAGCGTTTTAGCGGGAGGGGGGACCGGGGAGCTGTTTTTT.

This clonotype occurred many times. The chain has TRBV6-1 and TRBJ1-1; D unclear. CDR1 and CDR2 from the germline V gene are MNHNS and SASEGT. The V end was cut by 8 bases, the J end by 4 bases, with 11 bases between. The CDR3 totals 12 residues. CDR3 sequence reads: CASGIGGTEAFF. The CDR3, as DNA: TGTGCCAGCGGCATTGGTGGCACTGAAGCTTTCTTT.

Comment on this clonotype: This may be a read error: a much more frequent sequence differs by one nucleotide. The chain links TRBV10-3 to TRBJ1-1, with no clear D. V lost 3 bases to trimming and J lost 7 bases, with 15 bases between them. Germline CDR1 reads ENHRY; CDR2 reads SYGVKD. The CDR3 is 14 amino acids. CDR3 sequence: CAISELGGSGEAFF. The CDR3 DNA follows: TGTGCCATCAGTGAATTAGGCGGGTCCGGTGAAGCTTTCTTT.

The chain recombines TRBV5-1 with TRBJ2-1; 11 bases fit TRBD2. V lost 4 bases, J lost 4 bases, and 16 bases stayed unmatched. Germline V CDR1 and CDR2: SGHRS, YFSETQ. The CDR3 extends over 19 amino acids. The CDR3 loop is CASSSPRTLLAGAYNEQFF. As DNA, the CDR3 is TGCGCCAGCAGCAGCCCACGTACACTACTAGCGGGGGCATACAATGAGCAGTTCTTC.

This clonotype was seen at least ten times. The CDR3 protein is CASSLVGSGRLSYNEQFF. The CDR3 DNA reads TGTGCCAGCAGCTTAGTGGGGAGCGGGAGGCTCTCCTACAATGAGCAGTTCTTC. V usage is TRBV11-2 and J usage is TRBJ2-1; TRBD2 aligns across 9 bases. Germline-derived CDR1 and CDR2 are SGHAT and FQNNGV. V dropped 1 base and J dropped 0; count of bases not matched to a gene: 7. CDR3 length equals 18 residues.

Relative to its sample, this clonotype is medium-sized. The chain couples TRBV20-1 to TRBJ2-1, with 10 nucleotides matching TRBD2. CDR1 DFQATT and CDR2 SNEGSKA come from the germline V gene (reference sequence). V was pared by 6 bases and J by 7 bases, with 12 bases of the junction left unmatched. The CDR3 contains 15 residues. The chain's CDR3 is CSAPPASGSLNEQFF. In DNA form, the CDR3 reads TGCAGTGCCCCTCCAGCTAGCGGGAGTTTAAATGAGCAGTTCTTC.

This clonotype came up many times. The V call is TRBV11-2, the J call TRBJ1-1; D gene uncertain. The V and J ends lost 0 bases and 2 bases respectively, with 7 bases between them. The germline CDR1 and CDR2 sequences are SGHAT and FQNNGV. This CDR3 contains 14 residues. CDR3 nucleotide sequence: TGTGCCAGCAGCTTAGAGACCCTAAACACTGAAGCTTTCTTT. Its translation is CASSLETLNTEAFF.

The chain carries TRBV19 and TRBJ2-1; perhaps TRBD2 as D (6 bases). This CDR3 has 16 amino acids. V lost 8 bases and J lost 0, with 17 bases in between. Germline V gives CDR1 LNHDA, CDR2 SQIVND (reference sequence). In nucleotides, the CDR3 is TGTGCCAGTCGAGGAACTAGCTATATCTCCTACAATGAGCAGTTCTTC. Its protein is CASRGTSYISYNEQFF. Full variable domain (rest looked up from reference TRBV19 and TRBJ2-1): DGGITQSPKYLFRKEGQNVTLSCEQNLNHDAMYWYRQDPGQGLRLIYYSQIVNDFQKGDIAEGYSVSREKKESFPLTVTSAQKNPTAFYLCASRGTSYISYNEQFFGPGTRLTVL.

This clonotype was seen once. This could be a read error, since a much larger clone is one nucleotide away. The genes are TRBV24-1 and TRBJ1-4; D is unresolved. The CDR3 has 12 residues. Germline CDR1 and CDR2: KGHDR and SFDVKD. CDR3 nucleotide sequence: TGTGCCACCAGTTTCCTGACTGAAAAACTGTCTTTT. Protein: CATSFLTEKLSF.

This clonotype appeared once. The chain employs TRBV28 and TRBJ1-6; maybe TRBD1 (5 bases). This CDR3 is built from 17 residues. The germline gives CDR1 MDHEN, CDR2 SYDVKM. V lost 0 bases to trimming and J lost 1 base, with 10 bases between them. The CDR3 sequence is CASSLWGVRSYNSPLHF. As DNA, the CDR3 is TGTGCCAGCAGTTTATGGGGGGTTAGGTCCTATAATTCACCCCTCCACTTT. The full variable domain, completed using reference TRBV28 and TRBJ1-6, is DVKVTQSSRYLVKRTGEKVFLECVQDMDHENMFWYRQDPGLGLRLIYFSYDVKMKEKGDIPEGYSVSREKKERFSLILESASTNQTSMYLCASSLWGVRSYNSPLHFGNGTRLTVT.

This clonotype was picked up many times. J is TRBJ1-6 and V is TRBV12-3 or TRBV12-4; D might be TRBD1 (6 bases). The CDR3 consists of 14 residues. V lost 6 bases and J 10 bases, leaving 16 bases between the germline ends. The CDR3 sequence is CASSSTGSGSPLHF. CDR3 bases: TGTGCCAGCAGCTCCACAGGGTCGGGCTCACCCCTCCACTTT.

The CDR3 spells CASSSSDTYEQYF. The CDR3 coding sequence is TGTGCCAGCAGTTCATCGGACACCTACGAGCAGTACTTC. The chain joins TRBV7-6 to TRBJ2-7, with TRBD1 as a possible D gene (5 bases). V lost 6 bases and J 2 bases, leaving 11 bases between the germline ends. Germline CDR1 SGHVS, CDR2 FNYEAQ. CDR3 size: 13 residues.

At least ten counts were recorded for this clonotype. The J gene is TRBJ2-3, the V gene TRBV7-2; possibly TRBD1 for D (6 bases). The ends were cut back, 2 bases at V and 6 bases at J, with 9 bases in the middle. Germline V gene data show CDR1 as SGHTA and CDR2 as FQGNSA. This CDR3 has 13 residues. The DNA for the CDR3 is TGTGCCAGCAGCTTACAGGGGTATGATACGCAGTATTTT. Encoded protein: CASSLQGYDTQYF. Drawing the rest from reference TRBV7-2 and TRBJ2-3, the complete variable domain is GAGVSQSPSNKVTEKGKDVELRCDPISGHTALYWYRQSLGQGLEFLIYFQGNSAPDKSGLPSDRFSAERTGGSVSTLTIQRTQQEDSAVYLCASSLQGYDTQYFGPGTRLTVL.

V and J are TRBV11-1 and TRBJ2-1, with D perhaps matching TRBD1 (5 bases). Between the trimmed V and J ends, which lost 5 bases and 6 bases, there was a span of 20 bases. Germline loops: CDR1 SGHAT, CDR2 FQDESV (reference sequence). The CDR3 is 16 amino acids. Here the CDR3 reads CASSRVAGWPGNEQFF. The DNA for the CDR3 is TGTGCCAGCAGCCGCGTAGCAGGGTGGCCTGGCAATGAGCAGTTCTTC.

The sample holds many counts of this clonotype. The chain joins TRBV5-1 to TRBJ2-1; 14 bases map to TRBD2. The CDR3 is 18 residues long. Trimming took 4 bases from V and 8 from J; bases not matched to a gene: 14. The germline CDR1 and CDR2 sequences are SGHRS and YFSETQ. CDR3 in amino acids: CASSLGGAGLAGGYEQFF. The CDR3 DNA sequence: TGCGCCAGCAGCCTCGGCGGGGCAGGACTAGCGGGAGGCTATGAGCAGTTCTTC.